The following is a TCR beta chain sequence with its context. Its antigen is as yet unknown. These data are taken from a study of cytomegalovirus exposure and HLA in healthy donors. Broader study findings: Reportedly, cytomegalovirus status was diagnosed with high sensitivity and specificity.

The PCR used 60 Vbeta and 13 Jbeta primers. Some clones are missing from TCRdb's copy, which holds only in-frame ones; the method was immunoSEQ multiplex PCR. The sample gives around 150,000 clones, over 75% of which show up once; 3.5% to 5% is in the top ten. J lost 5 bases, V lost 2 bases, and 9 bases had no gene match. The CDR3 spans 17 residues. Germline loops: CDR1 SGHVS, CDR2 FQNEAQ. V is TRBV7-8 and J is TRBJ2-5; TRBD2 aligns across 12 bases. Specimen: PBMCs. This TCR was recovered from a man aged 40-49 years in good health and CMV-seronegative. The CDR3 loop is CASSLRPSGGEGETQYF. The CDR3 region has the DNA TGTGCCAGCAGCTTAAGGCCTAGCGGGGGGGAGGGGGAGACCCAGTACTTC.